This TCR beta chain originates from a study of blood T cell repertoires in COVID-19. V lost 1 base to trimming and J lost 3 bases, with 10 bases between them. The germline V gene has CDR1 SGHTA and CDR2 FQGNSA. CDR3 length: 15 residues. Generated by immunoSEQ multiplex PCR, the TCRdb table keeps only in-frame clones and is missing some. The sample shows around 82,000 clones, 80% to 95% of them seen only once. The chain carries TRBV7-2 and TRBJ2-1; a possible D gene is TRBD1 (6 bases). Sequencing was done on a sample of peripheral blood. This clonotype was obtained from a human donor in a cohort sampled during active COVID-19. CDR3 region: CASSLVPDSYNEQFF. DNA of the CDR3: TGTGCCAGCAGCTTAGTCCCGGACAGCTACAATGAGCAGTTCTTC.